The 16 T cell receptor beta chains below were found in one sample sequenced in a study of cytomegalovirus exposure and HLA in healthy donors. Both 60 Vbeta primers and 13 Jbeta primers went into the PCR. TCRdb keeps only in-frame clones here, not all; method: immunoSEQ multiplex PCR. The top ten clones hold 2.2% of a sample with 90,000 to 110,000 clones, 65% to 90% of them seen once. What was sequenced was PBMCs. All receptors come from a woman aged 25 to 39 in good health and CMV-seronegative.

The rearrangement uses TRBV19 and TRBJ2-1; D is perhaps TRBD2 (6 bases). CDR1 and CDR2 from the germline V gene are LNHDA and SQIVND (reference sequence). This CDR3 contains 15 residues. Trimming removed 3 bases at V and 7 bases at J, with 16 bases between. CDR3 nucleotide sequence: TGTGCCAGTAGTATGAGCCGGGAGCTGGGGAATGAGCAGTTCTTC. Protein: CASSMSRELGNEQFF. The full variable domain, its missing parts supplied by reference TRBV19 and TRBJ2-1, is DGGITQSPKYLFRKEGQNVTLSCEQNLNHDAMYWYRQDPGQGLRLIYYSQIVNDFQKGDIAEGYSVSREKKESFPLTVTSAQKNPTAFYLCASSMSRELGNEQFFGPGTRLTVL.

The chain has TRBV29-1 and TRBJ2-2, with TRBD2 identical over 10 bases. The ends lost 5 bases at V and 7 bases at J; junction bases unmatched: 16. The CDR3 is 17 residues long. In germline, CDR1 is SQVTM, CDR2 ANQGSEA. This CDR3 is CSVSGIGGLAYGGELFF. CDR3 DNA: TGCAGCGTTAGCGGGATCGGGGGACTAGCGTATGGCGGGGAGCTGTTTTTT.

The chain links TRBV6-5 to TRBJ2-7, with a tentative D call TRBD2 (5 bases). This CDR3 spans 12 amino acids. From germline, CDR1 is MNHEY and CDR2 SVGAGI. The V end lost 8 bases, the J end lost 5 bases, and 13 bases lay between the germline ends. CDR3 protein: CASGRVLNEQYF. DNA for the CDR3: TGTGCCAGCGGGCGGGTTTTGAACGAGCAGTACTTC.

This clone was recorded once. The rearrangement links TRBV5-6 to TRBJ1-2; D not resolved. The CDR3 is 14 amino acids. Germline V gives CDR1 SGHDT, CDR2 YYEEEE. The germline V and J ends were trimmed by 6 bases and 8 bases, with 20 bases remaining between them. CDR3 bases: TGTGCCAGCAACTCTTGGTCCGGTCTCGCAGGCTACACCTTC. It is translated as CASNSWSGLAGYTF.

The rearrangement uses TRBV6-5 and TRBJ1-3; 7 bases line up with TRBD1. V lost 6 bases, J lost 6 bases, and 11 bases stayed unmatched. The CDR3 extends over 15 amino acids. Per the germline V gene, CDR1 is MNHEY and CDR2 is SVGAGI. CDR3 loop: CASRISGGQENTIYF. The DNA for the CDR3 is TGTGCCAGCAGGATTTCAGGGGGTCAAGAAAACACCATATATTTT.

The gene calls are TRBV11-2 and TRBJ2-7; no reliable D call. The CDR3 is 12 amino acids. V was cut by 1 base and J by 7 bases, with 8 bases left in between. CDR1 is SGHAT and CDR2 is FQNNGV in the germline V gene. The CDR3 loop is CASSLAGFEQYF. The CDR3 nucleotides read TGTGCCAGCAGCTTAGCAGGCTTTGAGCAGTACTTC.

The chain is built from TRBV4-2 and TRBJ2-3; D not resolved. Germline CDR1 LGHNA, CDR2 YNFKEQ. Trimming stripped 1 base from V and 6 bases from J, with 8 bases between. CDR3 length: 13 residues. CDR3 sequence reads: CASSQGRADTQYF. The CDR3 DNA reads TGTGCCAGCAGCCAAGGCCGTGCGGATACGCAGTATTTT.

The V call is TRBV5-1, the J call TRBJ1-2, with TRBD1 identical over 8 bases. The germline CDR1 and CDR2 sequences are SGHRS and YFSETQ. This CDR3 has 14 amino acids. V gave up 4 bases and J gave up 6 bases; unmatched junction bases: 8. The CDR3 nucleotides are TGCGCCAGCAGCCTCGGACAGGGTGGCGATGGCTACACCTTC. Protein product: CASSLGQGGDGYTF.

CDR3 nucleotide sequence: TGTGCCAGCAGCTTTAATGGCGGGATTCTTACGAACACCGGGGAGCTGTTTTTT. Protein: CASSFNGGILTNTGELFF. V and J are TRBV5-6 and TRBJ2-2, with a possible D match to TRBD2 (6 bases). The germline V gene has CDR1 SGHDT and CDR2 YYEEEE. The germline V and J ends were trimmed by 2 bases and 0 bases, with 17 bases remaining between them. CDR3 length: 18 amino acids.

Regarding this clone: One end of the junction varies from germline; a read error may be responsible. V and J are TRBV25-1 and TRBJ2-1; D possibly corresponds to TRBD2 (5 bases). There are 13 residues in the CDR3. Germline-derived CDR1 and CDR2 are MGHDK and SYGVNS. DNA of the CDR3: TGTGCTAGCAGTGACACTAGAATCAATGAGCAGTTCTTC. The encoded protein is CASSDTRINEQFF.

The V gene is TRBV7-8, the J gene TRBJ1-5, with 8 nucleotides matching TRBD1. CDR1 and CDR2 from the germline V gene are SGHVS and FQNEAQ. V shed 5 bases, J shed 4 bases, and the junction held 4 bases outside the gene matches. This CDR3 has 14 amino acids. The CDR3 nucleotides read TGTGCCAGCAGCAGAACAGGGGGTAATCAGCCCCAGCATTTT. Its translation: CASSRTGGNQPQHF.

This chain connects TRBV7-2 to TRBJ2-7, with a weak D call TRBD1 (5 bases). Trimming left V 1 base short and J 6 bases short, with 13 bases between. The CDR3 is 14 amino acids. The V gene's germline CDR1 is SGHTA and CDR2 FQGNSA. The CDR3 sequence: CASSLEGLGLEQYF. CDR3 bases: TGTGCCAGCAGCTTAGAAGGTTTGGGGCTCGAGCAGTACTTC. The whole variable domain, remainder taken from reference TRBV7-2 and TRBJ2-7, is GAGVSQSPSNKVTEKGKDVELRCDPISGHTALYWYRQSLGQGLEFLIYFQGNSAPDKSGLPSDRFSAERTGGSVSTLTIQRTQQEDSAVYLCASSLEGLGLEQYFGPGTRLTVT.

The chain employs TRBV6-1 and TRBJ1-2; 7 bases align to TRBD1. Germline V gene data show CDR1 as MNHNS and CDR2 as SASEGT. The CDR3 totals 15 residues. After removal of 4 bases from V and 2 bases from J, the junction contained 7 bases not matched to a gene. The CDR3 DNA follows: TGTGCCAGCAGTGCCTGGGACAGTCCAAACTATGGCTACACCTTC. Translating gives CASSAWDSPNYGYTF.

A word on this clone: At the DNA level, this CDR3 is encoded by other sequences in the same sample as well. The V call is TRBV19, the J call TRBJ2-3; 10 bases are shared with TRBD2. The CDR3 is 15 amino acids. Germline loops: CDR1 LNHDA, CDR2 SQIVND (reference sequence). The trim removed 6 bases at V and 5 bases at J, leaving 8 bases unmatched. The chain's CDR3 is CASRASGRVGDTQYF. CDR3 bases: TGTGCCAGTAGAGCCAGCGGGAGGGTAGGAGATACGCAGTATTTT.

Details on this clone: The identical CDR3 is also encoded by other nucleotide sequences in the sample. The chain recombines TRBV11-2 with TRBJ2-1, with 9 bases matching TRBD2. Germline V gene lookup returns CDR1 SGHAT and CDR2 FQNNGV. The V and J ends lost 5 bases and 3 bases, in that order; junction bases with no gene match: 2. The CDR3 runs 14 residues. In nucleotides, the CDR3 is TGTGCCAGCAGCCTTAGCGGGAGCTACAATGAGCAGTTCTTC. It translates to CASSLSGSYNEQFF.

In this sample, this clone turned up once. The gene calls are TRBV6-6 and TRBJ2-5, with 9 bases matching TRBD2. CDR1 and CDR2 from the germline V gene are MNHNY and SVGAGI (reference sequence). The CDR3 spans 15 residues. The V gene end was trimmed by 6 bases and the J gene end by 5 bases; junction bases not matched to a gene: 10. The CDR3 spells CASRPRFSGSETQYF. DNA for the CDR3: TGTGCCAGCAGACCCCGTTTTAGCGGGAGTGAGACCCAGTACTTC.